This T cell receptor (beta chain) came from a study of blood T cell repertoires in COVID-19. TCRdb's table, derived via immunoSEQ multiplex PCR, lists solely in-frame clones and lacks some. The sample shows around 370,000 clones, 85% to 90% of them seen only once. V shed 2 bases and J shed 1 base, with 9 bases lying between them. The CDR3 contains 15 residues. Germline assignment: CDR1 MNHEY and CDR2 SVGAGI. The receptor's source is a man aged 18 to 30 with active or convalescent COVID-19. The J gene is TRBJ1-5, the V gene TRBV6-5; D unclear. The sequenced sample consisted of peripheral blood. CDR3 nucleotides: TGTGCCAGCAGTTACGCGGCTAGCAGCAATCAGCCCCAGCATTTT. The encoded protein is CASSYAASSNQPQHF.